This is a list of T cell receptor beta chains from one sample in a study of CD4 and CD8 cells across lung adenocarcinoma regions. TCRdb independently ran MiXCR on the PCR reads; one entry per CDR3 protein. The sample consists of tens of thousands of distinct CDR3 sequences, around 50% of them appearing once. Sequenced sample: CD8+ T cells from the center of a lung tumor. The receptors derive from a male donor with lung adenocarcinoma. The CD4 and CD8 labels of this study may be unreliable. The CDR3 runs from the conserved cysteine through the conserved F or W. The D gene is left open where the match is weak. A clone size is listed for some rows: how often the clone was seen (once, few, many), or a class if it is expanded.

abundance	v_gene	d_gene	j_gene	CDR3aa	CDR3nt
many	TRBV10-1	TRBD1	TRBJ2-7	CASSDGTGSAEQYF	TGCGCCAGCAGTGACGGGACAGGGTCTGCTGAGCAGTACTTC
few	TRBV6-5	TRBD1	TRBJ1-5	CASSYSGTGNQPQHF	TGTGCCAGCAGTTACTCAGGGACAGGAAATCAGCCCCAGCATTTT
few	TRBV6-1	-	TRBJ2-2	CASSTTGTGELFF	TGTGCCAGCAGCACAACCGGGACCGGGGAGCTGTTTTTT
-	TRBV6-5	-	TRBJ1-2	CASSYGTSRGYGYTF	TGTGCCAGCAGTTACGGGACGTCCCGGGGCTATGGCTACACCTTC
-	TRBV7-6	TRBD2	TRBJ2-1	CASSLTGTSGRGRDEQFF	TGTGCCAGCAGCTTAACGGGGACTAGCGGGAGGGGAAGAGATGAGCAGTTCTTC
many	TRBV11-2	-	TRBJ2-5	CASSRMGVSQETQYF	TGTGCCAGCAGCCGGATGGGAGTAAGTCAAGAGACCCAGTACTTC
-	TRBV6-5	-	TRBJ1-3	CASSYSSSDSGNTIYF	TGTGCCAGCAGTTACTCTTCCAGCGACTCTGGAAACACCATATATTTT
-	TRBV6-5	-	TRBJ2-1	CASRYGESGPDTQYF	TGTGCCAGCAGGTACGGGGAAAGTGGCCCAGATACCCAGTATTTC
-	TRBV27	-	TRBJ1-2	CASSLDSDNYGYTF	TGTGCCAGCAGTCTTGACAGCGATAACTATGGCTACACCTTC
-	TRBV7-2	-	TRBJ1-1	CASSTDSYNTEAFF	TGTGCCAGCAGCACCGACAGCTACAACACTGAAGCTTTCTTT
-	TRBV4-1	TRBD2	TRBJ2-7	CASSETPGTSFYEQYF	TGCGCCAGCAGCGAAACCCCCGGGACTAGTTTCTACGAGCAGTACTTC
-	TRBV7-3	-	TRBJ2-1	CASSSDSGSYNEQFF	TGTGCCAGCAGCTCCGACAGTGGCTCCTACAATGAGCAGTTCTTC
-	TRBV6-1	TRBD2	TRBJ2-6	CASSDEAGGHPDTQTF	TGTGCCAGCAGCGATGAAGCGGGAGGCCACCCAGATACGCAGACTTTC
-	TRBV10-3	TRBD2	TRBJ2-1	CAIRGLVYNEQFF	TGTGCCATCAGGGGACTAGTATACAATGAGCAGTTCTTC
-	TRBV4-1	-	TRBJ2-3	CASSQEPGLTTDTQYF	TGCGCCAGCAGCCAAGAGCCGGGACTTACTACAGATACGCAGTATTTT
many	TRBV6-5	-	TRBJ2-7	CASSYSRTASSYEQYF	TGTGCCAGCAGTTACTCGAGGACGGCGAGCTCCTACGAGCAGTACTTC
-	TRBV6-1	-	TRBJ2-3	CANSEGGRYEQYF	TGTGCCAACAGTGAAGGAGGCAGATACGAGCAGTATTTT
few	TRBV4-1	-	TRBJ1-2	CASSQTLDDGYTF	TGCGCCAGCAGCCAAACGCTGGACGATGGCTACACCTTC
-	TRBV7-6	-	TRBJ2-7	CASGGGGALELDTQYF	TGTGCCAGCGGGGGGGGGGGGGCCCTCGAACTAGATACGCAGTACTTC
many	TRBV6-1	-	TRBJ1-2	CASSEQGGYGYTF	TGTGCCAGCAGTGAACAGGGTGGCTATGGCTACACCTTC
-	TRBV20-1	-	TRBJ2-3	CSARVTTTDTQYF	TGCAGTGCTAGAGTGACTACCACAGATACGCAGTATTTT
many	TRBV6-6	-	TRBJ2-7	CASRTGPSYEQYF	TGTGCCAGCAGAACAGGGCCCTCCTACGAGCAGTACTTC